One and the same sample provided the 11 T cell receptor beta chains below, sequenced in a study of TIL therapy for anti-PD-1-resistant metastatic lung cancer. Time point: pre-treatment sample, taken before nivolumab and TIL therapy. The tumor samples were excised metastases, mostly pleural nodules or supraclavicular lymph nodes. This was the immunoSEQ v3 assay. Clones were sequenced by immunoSEQ multiplex PCR, and TCRdb holds only the in-frame ones, with some missing. The sample records some 26,000 clones, roughly three fifths being singletons. This material consisted of tumor tissue, taken at baseline. The receptors here all came from a woman between 30 and 80 years old with non-small cell lung cancer.

This clone was seen a single time. This sequence joins TRBV30 and TRBJ2-3; TRBD2 matches 10 bases. This CDR3 has 12 residues. V shed 8 bases, J shed 6 bases, and the junction held 5 bases outside the gene matches. From germline, CDR1 is GTSNPN and CDR2 SVGIG (reference sequence). CDR3 in DNA: TGTGCCACAAGCGGGAGGGTGGATACGCAGTATTTT. Translated, it gives CATSGRVDTQYF.

This clone has only a few counts. V usage is TRBV5-6 and J usage is TRBJ2-1; 7 bases agree with TRBD1. The CDR3 is made up of 14 amino acids. Germline assignment: CDR1 SGHDT and CDR2 YYEEEE. The ends lost 4 bases at V and 6 bases at J; junction bases unmatched: 7. The CDR3 sequence: CASSASTGINEQFF. The CDR3 DNA follows: TGTGCCAGCAGCGCATCGACAGGGATCAATGAGCAGTTCTTC.

This clone has a single count. The chain recombines TRBV7-9 with TRBJ2-1; TRBD2 matches 10 bases. Germline CDR1 SEHNR, CDR2 FQNEAQ (reference sequence). The CDR3 contains 14 residues. Trimming cost V 5 bases and J 7 bases; bases outside gene matches: 5. CDR3 in amino acids: CASSPSGSTNEQFF. CDR3 sequence (DNA): TGTGCCAGCAGCCCTAGCGGGAGTACAAATGAGCAGTTCTTC.

This clone turned up a few times. The chain couples TRBV18 to TRBJ1-4, with TRBD1 as a possible D gene (5 bases). Germline V gene sequence: CDR1 KGHSH, CDR2 LQKENI. The V end was cut by 2 bases, the J end by 4 bases, with 11 bases between. CDR3 length: 15 amino acids. DNA for the CDR3: TGTGCCAGCTCACCAAATCAGCAGGGTAATGAAAAACTGTTTTTT. It is translated as CASSPNQQGNEKLFF.

This sequence joins TRBV28 and TRBJ2-2, with D perhaps matching TRBD2 (5 bases). V was shortened by 8 bases and J by 0 bases, with 7 bases between the two germline ends. The CDR3 consists of 13 residues. Per germline, CDR1 MDHEN and CDR2 SYDVKM. CDR3 DNA sequence: TGTGCCAGCCTACTAGCGAACACCGGGGAGCTGTTTTTT. Protein product: CASLLANTGELFF.

The rearrangement joins TRBV11-2 to TRBJ2-1, with D possibly TRBD2 on 5 matching bases. Germline CDR1 and CDR2: SGHAT and FQNNGV. The V end was cut by 1 base, the J end by 12 bases, with 10 bases between. This CDR3 comprises 12 residues. The CDR3 DNA is TGTGCCAGCAGCTTAGTAGGCGGGCGGCAGTTCTTC. Residues: CASSLVGGRQFF.

V usage is TRBV14 and J usage is TRBJ2-7; D may be TRBD1 (5 bases). The CDR3 has 15 amino acids. Germline V gene data show CDR1 as SGHDN and CDR2 as FVKESK. V dropped 3 bases and J dropped 3 bases, with 15 bases sitting between them. CDR3 amino acids: CASSHLENRIYEQYF. The CDR3 coding sequence is TGTGCCAGCAGCCATTTAGAAAACAGGATCTACGAGCAGTACTTC. The complete variable domain, with remaining parts taken from reference TRBV14 and TRBJ2-7, reads EAGVTQFPSHSVIEKGQTVTLRCDPISGHDNLYWYRRVMGKEIKFLLHFVKESKQDESGMPNNRFLAERTGGTYSTLKVQPAELEDSGVYFCASSHLENRIYEQYFGPGTRLTVT.

The CDR3 protein is CASSDYGSWETQYF. Written as DNA, the CDR3 is TGTGCCAGCAGTGACTATGGGAGTTGGGAGACCCAGTACTTC. This chain links TRBV6-4 with TRBJ2-5; perhaps TRBD2 as D (5 bases). Germline-derived CDR1 and CDR2 are MRHNA and SNTAGT. The CDR3 is 14 residues long. V dropped 1 base and J dropped 5 bases, with 11 bases sitting between them.

This clone turned up a few times. The gene calls are TRBV19 and TRBJ1-1; D unresolved. Germline values: CDR1 LNHDA, CDR2 SQIVND (reference sequence). With 5 bases removed from V and 1 base from J, the gap between germline ends came to 5 bases. CDR3 length: 12 residues. CDR3 amino acids: CASSPRNTEAFF. CDR3 coding DNA: TGTGCCAGTAGTCCGCGGAACACTGAAGCTTTCTTT.

In DNA, the CDR3 is TGTGCCAGCAGCCATGTACTAGCGGGATCCTCGAACACCGGGGAGCTGTTTTTT. Amino acid sequence: CASSHVLAGSSNTGELFF. V and J are TRBV4-2 and TRBJ2-2, with 10 bases matching TRBD2. V dropped 3 bases and J dropped 0; count of bases not matched to a gene: 7. CDR3 length: 18 residues. CDR1 is LGHNA and CDR2 is YNFKEQ in the germline V gene.

The chain carries TRBV6-6 and TRBJ2-5; TRBD1 agrees at 7 bases. The CDR3 has 14 residues. The germline gives CDR1 MNHNY, CDR2 SVGAGI (reference sequence). V lost 6 bases and J lost 2; bases outside the gene matches: 6. The DNA for the CDR3 is TGTGCCAGCAGCCGGGGACAGAAGCAAGAGACCCAGTACTTC. Protein product: CASSRGQKQETQYF.